This T cell receptor (beta chain) originates from a study of CD8+ T cells in alopecia areata. About the study: The investigators scored severity in treated patients by the percentage of affected scalp area. Points from the study as a whole: Compared with normal scalp, lesional scalp had higher clonality and more expanded CD8+ clones. Persistence during tofacitinib was seen for many expanded lesional clones in scalp and blood. Among the top 100, expanded CD8+ clones were significantly decreased by tofacitinib, as was scalp clonality.

As to this clone: Its antigen is currently unknown.

Treatment reported: oral pan-JAK inhibitor, 5-10 mg twice daily. Germline loops: CDR1 LNHNV, CDR2 YYDKDF (reference sequence). V was shortened by 3 bases and J by 2 bases, with 13 bases between the two germline ends. This CDR3 is 15 amino acids long. RNA was extracted and reverse transcribed into cDNA as the sequencing template. Method: immunoSEQ multiplex PCR; TCRdb's copy keeps in-frame clones and lacks some. The sample has about 120,000 clones; less than 75% are singletons. This clonotype originated in a human donor with alopecia areata. Specimen: CD8+ T cells sorted from blood, collected at week 4, from a patient treated with tofacitinib. The chain has TRBV15 and TRBJ2-5; no clear D gene. The CDR3 loop is CATSRIPALQETQYF. The CDR3 DNA is TGTGCCACCAGCAGGATCCCGGCACTTCAAGAGACCCAGTACTTC.